This T cell receptor (beta chain) was recovered during a study of blood T cell repertoires in COVID-19. Study background: T cells, B-cell-depleted T cells, or PBMCs supplied cDNA or gDNA.

Authors' methods: Nucleated cell number was recorded as an estimate derived from reference gene primer amplification. Sequencing was performed with immunoSEQ multiplex PCR; in TCRdb, only in-frame clones are kept and a portion is missing. The V and J calls and the clone size are those of that table, but D and trimming were determined from the DNA. The sample records 25,000 to 35,000 clones, 80% to 90% being singletons. Germline V gene lookup returns CDR1 SGHRS and CDR2 YFSETQ. The length of the CDR3 is 17 residues. Trimming at V came to 6 bases and at J to 5 bases, leaving 16 bases not matched to a gene.

The sample was peripheral blood. The V call is TRBV5-1, the J call TRBJ2-2, with 7 bases aligning to TRBD2. The clonotype comes from a man older than 75 with acute or convalescent COVID-19. The CDR3, as DNA: TGCGCCAGCACCAACTCCCCCGGGACTATCCCAACCGGGGAGCTGTTTTTT. Translation gives CASTNSPGTIPTGELFF.